Listed below are T cell receptor beta chains from one sample, sequenced in a study of identical twins. Via MiXCR, TCRdb re-called the 5' RACE reads, giving one row per CDR3 protein. Of about 890,000 distinct CDR3 sequences listed, about 12% are singletons. These records were also assigned to another study, of yellow fever vaccine responses in identical twins.

The specimen sequenced was PBMCs. The source is a woman younger than 30 in good health. Both conserved end residues are part of each CDR3. Each record gives: J gene, V gene, D gene, CDR3 protein. A D gene is named only where the DNA matches it firmly.

J gene: TRBJ2-7
V gene: TRBV2
D gene: TRBD2
CDR3 protein: CASSDRRTSGTYEQYF

J gene: TRBJ2-5
V gene: TRBV5-5
D gene: .
CDR3 protein: CASSLFLYQETQYF

J gene: TRBJ2-1
V gene: TRBV20-1
D gene: TRBD2
CDR3 protein: CSARPFSGGESRGEQFF

J gene: TRBJ2-5
V gene: TRBV27
D gene: .
CDR3 protein: CASSFKGRETQYF

J gene: TRBJ1-6
V gene: TRBV20-1
D gene: .
CDR3 protein: CSARAGDNSPLHF

J gene: TRBJ2-2
V gene: TRBV10-3
D gene: .
CDR3 protein: CAISESTRGTANTGELFF

J gene: TRBJ2-4
V gene: TRBV29-1
D gene: .
CDR3 protein: CSAAELAKNIQYF

J gene: TRBJ2-5
V gene: TRBV5-1
D gene: TRBD2
CDR3 protein: CASSLGRLAGALIGETQYF

J gene: TRBJ2-1
V gene: TRBV2
D gene: TRBD2
CDR3 protein: CASSERGGRALDEQFF

J gene: TRBJ2-1
V gene: TRBV20-1
D gene: TRBD2
CDR3 protein: CSARTSGRASSYNEQFF

J gene: TRBJ1-2
V gene: TRBV5-1
D gene: TRBD1
CDR3 protein: CASSSRTGGGISGYTF

J gene: TRBJ2-7
V gene: TRBV10-3
D gene: .
CDR3 protein: CAISEYPDSEQYF

J gene: TRBJ1-1
V gene: TRBV12-5
D gene: TRBD1
CDR3 protein: CASGLTTGGNTEAFF

J gene: TRBJ2-7
V gene: TRBV24-1
D gene: .
CDR3 protein: CATSDFTSNYEQYF

J gene: TRBJ2-7
V gene: TRBV6-6
D gene: .
CDR3 protein: CASSYLDYEQYF

J gene: TRBJ2-5
V gene: TRBV20-1
D gene: .
CDR3 protein: CSASDPGSEETQYF

J gene: TRBJ2-1
V gene: TRBV20-1
D gene: .
CDR3 protein: CSARGQGKINEQFF

J gene: TRBJ2-5
V gene: TRBV2
D gene: .
CDR3 protein: CASSEAPQGLEETQYF

J gene: TRBJ2-1
V gene: TRBV5-1
D gene: TRBD2
CDR3 protein: CASSDPGTSGRVNEQFF

J gene: TRBJ2-7
V gene: TRBV5-5
D gene: .
CDR3 protein: CASSPPFGVTLYEQYF

J gene: TRBJ1-1
V gene: TRBV3-1
D gene: .
CDR3 protein: CASRPAGGEAFF

J gene: TRBJ2-2
V gene: TRBV5-1
D gene: .
CDR3 protein: CASSLKQPNTGELFF

J gene: TRBJ2-1
V gene: TRBV7-8
D gene: TRBD1
CDR3 protein: CASSLARDRGLYNEQFF

J gene: TRBJ2-1
V gene: TRBV28
D gene: .
CDR3 protein: CASSTLNPGSYNEQFF

J gene: TRBJ2-1
V gene: TRBV11-1
D gene: .
CDR3 protein: CASSFSPAGTSRYNEQFF

J gene: TRBJ2-6
V gene: TRBV7-9
D gene: .
CDR3 protein: CASSGPGLYGANVLTF

J gene: TRBJ1-5
V gene: TRBV12-3/TRBV12-4
D gene: .
CDR3 protein: CASSLMVGKVGQPQHF

J gene: TRBJ2-1
V gene: TRBV27
D gene: TRBD2
CDR3 protein: CASSPPTRLAGAYNEQFF

J gene: TRBJ2-1
V gene: TRBV6-2/TRBV6-3
D gene: .
CDR3 protein: CASSRETVGGQFF

J gene: TRBJ2-7
V gene: TRBV5-1
D gene: TRBD1
CDR3 protein: CASSPTVGQGYEQYF

J gene: TRBJ1-6
V gene: TRBV7-6
D gene: .
CDR3 protein: CASSLRPVNSPLHF

J gene: TRBJ1-5
V gene: TRBV20-1
D gene: .
CDR3 protein: CSARGQRDQPQHF

J gene: TRBJ2-5
V gene: TRBV2
D gene: TRBD2
CDR3 protein: CASSVEAGDNF

J gene: TRBJ2-1
V gene: TRBV28
D gene: .
CDR3 protein: CASSLWGYNEQFF

J gene: TRBJ2-7
V gene: TRBV4-1
D gene: TRBD2
CDR3 protein: CASSQEVGLVYEQYF

J gene: TRBJ2-3
V gene: TRBV6-1
D gene: .
CDR3 protein: CASSEPLGNTDTQYF

J gene: TRBJ2-7
V gene: TRBV27
D gene: .
CDR3 protein: CASSRAGALNEQYF

J gene: TRBJ2-7
V gene: TRBV5-5
D gene: .
CDR3 protein: CASSFQGSDEQYF

J gene: TRBJ1-1
V gene: TRBV29-1
D gene: TRBD1
CDR3 protein: CSGAYRGDTEAFF

J gene: TRBJ2-3
V gene: TRBV3-1
D gene: .
CDR3 protein: CASSPGALGTDTQYF

J gene: TRBJ1-1
V gene: TRBV29-1
D gene: .
CDR3 protein: CSVAGTSSEAFF

J gene: TRBJ2-5
V gene: TRBV5-1
D gene: TRBD2
CDR3 protein: CASSPGAGGSGKETQYF

J gene: TRBJ2-7
V gene: TRBV6-2/TRBV6-3
D gene: .
CDR3 protein: CASSPVSGNEQYF

J gene: TRBJ2-5
V gene: TRBV11-2
D gene: .
CDR3 protein: CASSFTGLRVGWETQYF

J gene: TRBJ1-2
V gene: TRBV12-3/TRBV12-4
D gene: .
CDR3 protein: CASSLGSFYGYTF

J gene: TRBJ1-1
V gene: TRBV4-1
D gene: .
CDR3 protein: CASSQIEIMNTEAFF

J gene: TRBJ1-2
V gene: TRBV2
D gene: TRBD1
CDR3 protein: CASSDRGQDYGYTF

J gene: TRBJ2-7
V gene: TRBV20-1
D gene: TRBD2
CDR3 protein: CSAGLADYYEQYF

J gene: TRBJ2-2
V gene: TRBV7-8
D gene: .
CDR3 protein: CASSPVSAGELFF

J gene: TRBJ1-2
V gene: TRBV20-1
D gene: .
CDR3 protein: CSARGHIGYTF

J gene: TRBJ2-5
V gene: TRBV20-1
D gene: TRBD2
CDR3 protein: CSAGLAGAQETQYF

J gene: TRBJ2-5
V gene: TRBV2
D gene: .
CDR3 protein: CASKPASGRETQYF